The T cell receptor (beta chain) described here comes from a study of cytomegalovirus exposure and HLA in healthy donors. This CDR3 is 15 amino acids long. V was trimmed by 0 bases and J by 2 bases, leaving 12 bases between them. In germline, CDR1 is SGHRS, CDR2 YFSETQ. Amplification used 60 Vbeta primers and 13 Jbeta primers. This table comes from immunoSEQ multiplex PCR, and its TCRdb copy is limited to in-frame clones, with some not included. This table has roughly 180,000 clones, roughly four fifths appearing once. The source material was PBMCs. The receptor was isolated from a girl aged 10-17 years in good health and CMV-seropositive. The V and J genes are TRBV5-1 and TRBJ2-7; D may be TRBD2 (7 bases). The CDR3: CASSLEGGLTYEQYF. The CDR3 bases are TGCGCCAGCAGCTTGGAGGGGGGACTAACCTACGAGCAGTACTTC. Filled out from reference TRBV5-1 and TRBJ2-7, the complete variable domain reads KAGVTQTPRYLIKTRGQQVTLSCSPISGHRSVSWYQQTPGQGLQFLFEYFSETQRNKGNFPGRFSGRQFSNSRSEMNVSTLELGDSALYLCASSLEGGLTYEQYFGPGTRLTVT.